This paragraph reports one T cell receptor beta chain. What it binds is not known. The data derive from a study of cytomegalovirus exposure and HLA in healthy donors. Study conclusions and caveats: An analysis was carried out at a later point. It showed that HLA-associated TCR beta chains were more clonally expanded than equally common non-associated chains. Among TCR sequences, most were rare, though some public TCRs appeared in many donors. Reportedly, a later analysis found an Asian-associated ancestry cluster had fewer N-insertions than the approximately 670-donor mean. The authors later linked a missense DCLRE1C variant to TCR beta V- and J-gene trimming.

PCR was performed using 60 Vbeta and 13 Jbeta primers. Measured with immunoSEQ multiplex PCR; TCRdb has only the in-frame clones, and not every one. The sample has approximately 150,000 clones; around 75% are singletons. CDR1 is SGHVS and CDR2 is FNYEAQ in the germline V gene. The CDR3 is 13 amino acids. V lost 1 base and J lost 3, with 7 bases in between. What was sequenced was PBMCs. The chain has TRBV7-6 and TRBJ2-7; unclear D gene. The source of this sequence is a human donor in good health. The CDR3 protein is CASSLDTLYEQYF. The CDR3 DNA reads TGTGCCAGCAGCTTAGACACCCTCTACGAGCAGTACTTC. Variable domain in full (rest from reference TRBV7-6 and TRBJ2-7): GAGVSQSPRYKVTKRGQDVALRCDPISGHVSLYWYRQALGQGPEFLTYFNYEAQQDKSGLPNDRFSAERPEGSISTLTIQRTEQRDSAMYRCASSLDTLYEQYFGPGTRLTVT.